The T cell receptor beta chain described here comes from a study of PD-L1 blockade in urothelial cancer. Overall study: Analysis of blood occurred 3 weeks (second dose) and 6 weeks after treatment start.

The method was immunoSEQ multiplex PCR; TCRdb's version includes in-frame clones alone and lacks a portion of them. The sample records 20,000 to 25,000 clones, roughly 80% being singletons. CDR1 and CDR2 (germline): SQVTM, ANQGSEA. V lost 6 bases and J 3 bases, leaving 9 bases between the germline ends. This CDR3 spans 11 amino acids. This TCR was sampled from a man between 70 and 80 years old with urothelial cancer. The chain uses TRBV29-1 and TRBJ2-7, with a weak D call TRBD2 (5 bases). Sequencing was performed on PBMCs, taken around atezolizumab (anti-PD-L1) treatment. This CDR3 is CSVSEGYEQYF. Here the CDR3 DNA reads TGCAGCGTGAGCGAGGGCTACGAGCAGTACTTC.